Shown below are 10 T cell receptor beta chains from a single sample sequenced in a study of T-cell reconstitution after alpha-beta-depleted transplantation in children. Unique molecular identifiers tagged the TCRbeta library. TCRdb re-derived calls from the PCR reads in MiXCR, one entry per CDR3 protein. This repertoire shows about a million distinct CDR3 sequences, under 30% found once; its top ten account for roughly 28%. The sequencing here drew on PBMCs, mostly from graft donor cells, taken 360 days after TCRalphabeta/CD19-depleted stem cell transplant. Every receptor here comes from a boy under three years old who had a stem cell transplant for SCID, so the T cells may come from the graft donor.

The chain joins TRBV28 to TRBJ1-5; D ambiguous. V shed 8 bases and J shed 6 bases, with 8 bases lying between them. The CDR3 contains 11 residues. Germline V gives CDR1 MDHEN, CDR2 SYDVKM. CDR3 in DNA: TGTGCCAGCCGTCAGACTCAGCCCCAGCATTTT. Translated, it gives CASRQTQPQHF. Full variable domain (missing parts from reference TRBV28 and TRBJ1-5): DVKVTQSSRYLVKRTGEKVFLECVQDMDHENMFWYRQDPGLGLRLIYFSYDVKMKEKGDIPEGYSVSREKKERFSLILESASTNQTSMYLCASRQTQPQHFGDGTRLSIL.

The chain employs TRBV4-1 and TRBJ2-6; 7 bases map to TRBD1. Germline loops: CDR1 MGHRA, CDR2 YSYEKL. The CDR3 is 15 residues long. V lost 4 bases, J lost 4 bases, and 4 bases stayed unmatched. CDR3 protein: CASSRPGQGANVLTF. The CDR3 bases are TGCGCCAGCAGCCGGCCGGGACAGGGGGCCAACGTCCTGACTTTC.

This clonotype was recorded a few times. The V and J genes are TRBV4-1 and TRBJ2-1, with D hard to call. Germline loops: CDR1 MGHRA, CDR2 YSYEKL. The CDR3 is 16 residues long. Trimming removed 2 bases at V and 0 bases at J, with 11 bases between. CDR3 bases: TGCGCCAGCAGCCAACGCGCGGAGAGCTCCTACAATGAGCAGTTCTTC. It yields the protein CASSQRAESSYNEQFF.

This clonotype was seen more than once but under ten times. This chain connects TRBV29-1 to TRBJ2-3; D is ambiguous. Germline values: CDR1 SQVTM, CDR2 ANQGSEA. The CDR3 spans 11 residues. V was clipped by 7 bases and J by 7 bases, with 12 bases between them. The CDR3 loop reads CSAPESNTQYF. CDR3 sequence (DNA): TGCAGCGCCCCTGAATCCAATACGCAGTATTTT.

The chain uses TRBV13 and TRBJ1-6, with D possibly TRBD1 on 6 matching bases. The ends were cut back, 5 bases at V and 4 bases at J, with 15 bases in the middle. The germline V gene has CDR1 PRHDT and CDR2 FYEKMQ (reference sequence). The CDR3 length is 16 residues. The CDR3 region is CASSGDRRSYNSPLHF. CDR3 bases: TGTGCCAGCAGCGGAGACAGGCGAAGTTATAATTCACCCCTCCACTTT. The whole variable domain, filled in from reference TRBV13 and TRBJ1-6, reads AAGVIQSPRHLIKEKRETATLKCYPIPRHDTVYWYQQGPGQDPQFLISFYEKMQSDKGSIPDRFSAQQFSDYHSELNMSSLELGDSALYFCASSGDRRSYNSPLHFGNGTRLTVT.

The chain is built from TRBV7-7 and TRBJ2-1; TRBD1 is a possible D gene (5 bases). The V gene lost 7 bases and the J gene lost 0 bases, with 13 bases spanning the gap. There are 15 residues in the CDR3. Germline V CDR1 and CDR2: SSHAT, FNYEAQ (reference sequence). The CDR3 DNA is TGTGCCAGCATCGGCAGGGAAAACTCCTACAATGAGCAGTTCTTC. This sequence encodes CASIGRENSYNEQFF.

This clonotype has just a few counts. J is TRBJ1-4 and V is TRBV10-3; D is undetermined. The CDR3 is made up of 15 amino acids. Germline-derived CDR1 and CDR2 are ENHRY and SYGVKD. V lost 0 bases and J lost 7, with 12 bases in between. The CDR3 is CAISESRARFEKLFF. The DNA of the CDR3 is TGTGCCATCAGTGAGTCCCGGGCCCGATTTGAAAAACTGTTTTTT.

V and J are TRBV15 and TRBJ2-7; 9 nucleotides line up with TRBD1. This CDR3 contains 17 residues. The germline CDR1 and CDR2 sequences are LNHNV and YYDKDF (reference sequence). V was pared by 3 bases and J by 3 bases, with 12 bases of the junction left unmatched. The CDR3: CATSRARGTGRFYEQYF. In DNA, the CDR3 is TGTGCCACCAGCAGGGCTAGAGGGACAGGGAGATTCTACGAGCAGTACTTC.

This rearrangement joins TRBV29-1 to TRBJ2-7; D is perhaps TRBD2 (5 bases). The V end lost 6 bases, the J end lost 2 bases, and 20 bases lay between the germline ends. This CDR3 region has 15 residues. From germline, CDR1 is SQVTM and CDR2 ANQGSEA. CDR3 bases: TGCAGCGTCGCGGAGAGCGGTGGTTTGACCTACGAGCAGTACTTC. Its protein is CSVAESGGLTYEQYF.

This clonotype was seen at least ten times. V usage is TRBV2 and J usage is TRBJ2-7; D might be TRBD1 (6 bases). The ends were cut back, 6 bases at V and 1 base at J, with 10 bases in the middle. The CDR3 runs to 13 residues. CDR1 and CDR2 from the germline V gene are SNHLY and FYNNEI. The CDR3 reads CASRRGISYEQYF. The CDR3 DNA reads TGTGCCAGCAGAAGGGGGATATCCTACGAGCAGTACTTC.